This T cell receptor (beta chain) was obtained from a study of ipilimumab plus nivolumab after autologous stem cell transplantation. As for the study in general: The myeloma cohort included high-risk transplant-naive patients and patients relapsing within 3 years of a first autologous transplant.

In germline, CDR1 is SGHDT, CDR2 YYEEEE. Trimming removed 0 bases from V and 7 bases from J, with 10 bases in between. This CDR3 comprises 13 residues. Generated by immunoSEQ multiplex PCR, the TCRdb table keeps only in-frame clones and is missing some. The table shows about 40,000 clones, with around 93% occurring only once. Starting 14 to 28 days after autologous transplant, ipilimumab 1 mg/kg was given. Patients received nivolumab 3 mg/kg at weeks 1, 4, 7, 10, then fortnightly to week 26. This clonotype was sampled from a male donor with multiple myeloma. Source: PBMCs, taken in a trial of ipilimumab plus nivolumab as post-transplant consolidation. The chain links TRBV5-6 to TRBJ1-2; D gene unclear. The CDR3 DNA follows: TGTGCCAGCAGCTTGGTGGTAGGGTCTGGCTACACCTTC. Its protein product is CASSLVVGSGYTF.